This TCR beta chain comes out of a study of human T cells and chemical hapten exposure. The overall study: Sensitization was performed using 2% DPC on a roughly 2 cm by roughly 2 cm upper inner arm skin site. Study-level points and caveats: Expanded TCRs were compared with controls, and the expanded TCRs formed significantly more large CDR3 similarity clusters.

This clonotype was counted a few times. Its antigen is unidentified. What the library attached to individual cDNA molecules were unique molecular identifiers. Each CDR3 protein is one row after TCRdb ran MiXCR on the RACE reads. The data hold 300,000 to 400,000 distinct CDR3 sequences, with around 7% observed a single time. Stated time point: patch test 1, 2 weeks after DPC sensitization. As to treatment: therapeutic diphenylcyclopropenone sensitization with weekly scalp DPC. Venepuncture was done earlier than the placement of each patch test. This CDR3 spans 14 amino acids. The V end lost 3 bases, the J end lost 8 bases, and 13 bases lay between the germline ends. Germline V gene sequence: CDR1 MNHEY, CDR2 SMNVEV (reference sequence).

The specimen comprised whole blood, sampled in connection with sensitization to the hapten diphenylcyclopropenone (DPC). This clonotype was sampled from a woman between 18 and 29 years old with alopecia areata. Some clones in this sample may be carry-over from other donors' samples. The chain employs TRBV27 and TRBJ1-4; D uncertain. This CDR3 reads CASSLGHNREKLFF. CDR3 nucleotide sequence: TGTGCCAGCAGTTTGGGCCATAACCGGGAAAAACTGTTTTTT.